This TCR beta chain is drawn from a study of blood T cell repertoires in COVID-19. Turning to the study itself: Samples taken during acute and convalescent COVID-19 were collected in the United States, Italy and Spain. PBMCs, B-cell-depleted T cells, or T cells were the source of the cDNA or gDNA that made up the material.

Original analysis: It was from reference gene primer amplification that nucleated cell counts were estimated. The data were produced by immunoSEQ multiplex PCR, yet TCRdb's version contains in-frame clones alone and is incomplete. Clone size and V and J calls were adopted from that table, with D and trimming inferred from the DNA. The data contain 250,000 or so clones, 70% to 90% of them singletons. The CDR3 covers 15 residues. The germline V gene has CDR1 KGHSH and CDR2 LQKENI. Between the trimmed V and J ends, which lost 5 bases and 6 bases, there was a span of 19 bases. The rearrangement uses TRBV18 and TRBJ1-1; D may be TRBD1 (6 bases). The receptor comes from a woman in her thirties or forties who had recovered from COVID-19. The sequenced sample consisted of peripheral blood. CDR3 bases: TGTGCCAGCTCAGGGCGGGGGCGGCCGGTCGCTGAAGCTTTCTTT. It translates to CASSGRGRPVAEAFF.